The present T cell receptor (beta chain) was sequenced within a study of response to subunit inactivated influenza vaccine. Broader study findings: With each seasonal influenza vaccination, the authors suggested, few new T cells are recruited.

The sample holds a few counts of this clonotype. What it binds is unknown. This CDR3 has 15 amino acids. The V gene's germline CDR1 is LNHNV and CDR2 YYDKDF (reference sequence). Trimming pared 6 bases from V and 9 bases from J, leaving 21 bases between. TCRdb independently ran MiXCR on the RT-PCR reads; one entry per CDR3 protein. The sample contains around 200,000 distinct CDR3 sequences, roughly 14% of which appear only once. The chain has TRBV15 and TRBJ2-1, with D possibly TRBD2 on 8 matching bases. The sample in question was CD8+ T cells sorted from PBMCs, obtained about 5 days after vaccination. This receptor was taken from a man in his forties or fifties who received an inactivated influenza vaccine. DNA of the CDR3: TGTGCCACCAGGTCGGGAGGGGGCATCTATAGTGAGCAGTTCTTC. It is translated as CATRSGGGIYSEQFF.